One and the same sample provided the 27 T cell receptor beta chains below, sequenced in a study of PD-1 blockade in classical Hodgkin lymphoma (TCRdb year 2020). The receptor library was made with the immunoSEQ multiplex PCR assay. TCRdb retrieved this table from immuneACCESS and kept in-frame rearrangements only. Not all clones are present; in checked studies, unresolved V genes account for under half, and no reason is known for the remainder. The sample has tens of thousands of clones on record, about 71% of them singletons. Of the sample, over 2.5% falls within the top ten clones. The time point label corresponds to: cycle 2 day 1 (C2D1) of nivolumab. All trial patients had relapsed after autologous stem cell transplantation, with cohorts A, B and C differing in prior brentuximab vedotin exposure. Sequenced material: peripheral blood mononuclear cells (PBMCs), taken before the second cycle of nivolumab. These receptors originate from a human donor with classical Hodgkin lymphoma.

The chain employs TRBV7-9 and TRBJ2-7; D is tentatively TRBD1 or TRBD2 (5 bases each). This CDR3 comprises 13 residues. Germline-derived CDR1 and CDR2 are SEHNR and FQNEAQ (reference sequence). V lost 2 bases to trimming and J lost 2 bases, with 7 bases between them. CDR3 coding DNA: TGTGCCAGCAGCTTACCGGGGCCCTACGAGCAGTACTTC. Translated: CASSLPGPYEQYF.

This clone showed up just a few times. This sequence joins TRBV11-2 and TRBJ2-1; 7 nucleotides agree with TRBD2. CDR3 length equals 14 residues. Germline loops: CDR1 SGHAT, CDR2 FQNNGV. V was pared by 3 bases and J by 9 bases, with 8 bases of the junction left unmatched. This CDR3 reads CASSFFAGDVEQFF. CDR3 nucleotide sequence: TGTGCCAGCAGCTTTTTTGCGGGGGATGTTGAGCAGTTCTTC.

This CDR3 reads CASSVGLAGRNEQFF. As DNA, the CDR3 is TGTGCCAGCAGCGTCGGACTAGCGGGGCGCAATGAGCAGTTCTTC. This chain joins TRBV9 and TRBJ2-1; 12 bases map to TRBD2. The CDR3 is 15 residues long. J was trimmed by 6 bases and V by 2 bases; bases with no gene match: 3. CDR1 is SGDLS, CDR2 YYNGEE, per germline.

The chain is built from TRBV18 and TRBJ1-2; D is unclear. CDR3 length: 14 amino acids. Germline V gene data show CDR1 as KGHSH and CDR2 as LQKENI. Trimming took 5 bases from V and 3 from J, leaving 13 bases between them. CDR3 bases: TGTGCCAGCTCATATTCGGCATTGCACTATGGCTACACCTTC. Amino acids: CASSYSALHYGYTF.

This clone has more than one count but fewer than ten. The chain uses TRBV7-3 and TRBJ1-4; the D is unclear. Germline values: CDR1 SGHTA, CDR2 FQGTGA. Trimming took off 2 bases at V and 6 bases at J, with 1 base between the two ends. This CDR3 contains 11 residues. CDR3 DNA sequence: TGTGCCAGCAGCTTACATGAAAAACTGTTTTTT. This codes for CASSLHEKLFF.

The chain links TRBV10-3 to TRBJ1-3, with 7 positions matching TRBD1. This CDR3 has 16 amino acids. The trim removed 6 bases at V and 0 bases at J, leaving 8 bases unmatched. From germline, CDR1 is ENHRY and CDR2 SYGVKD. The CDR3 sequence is CAISWDSNFSGNTIYF. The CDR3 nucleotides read TGTGCCATCAGCTGGGACAGCAACTTCTCTGGAAACACCATATATTTT.

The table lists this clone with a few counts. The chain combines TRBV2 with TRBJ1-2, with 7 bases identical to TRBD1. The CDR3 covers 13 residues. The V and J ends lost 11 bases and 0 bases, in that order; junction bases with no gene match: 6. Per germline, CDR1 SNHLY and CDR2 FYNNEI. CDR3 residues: CAGTQGSNYGYTF. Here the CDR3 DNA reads TGTGCCGGCACACAGGGGTCTAACTATGGCTACACCTTC.

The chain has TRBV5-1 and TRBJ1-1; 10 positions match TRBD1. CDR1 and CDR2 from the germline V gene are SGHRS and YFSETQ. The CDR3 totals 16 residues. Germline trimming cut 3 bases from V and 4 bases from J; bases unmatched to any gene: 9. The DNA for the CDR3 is TGCGCCAGCAGCTCCCCCCGGGACAGGGGATCCACTGAAGCTTTCTTT. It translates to CASSSPRDRGSTEAFF.

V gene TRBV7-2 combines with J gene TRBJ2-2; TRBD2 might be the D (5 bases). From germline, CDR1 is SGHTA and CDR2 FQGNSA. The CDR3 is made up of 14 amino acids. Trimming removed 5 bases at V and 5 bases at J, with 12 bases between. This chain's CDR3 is CASSHSLGTGELFF. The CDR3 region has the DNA TGTGCCAGCAGCCACTCACTAGGGACCGGGGAGCTGTTTTTT.

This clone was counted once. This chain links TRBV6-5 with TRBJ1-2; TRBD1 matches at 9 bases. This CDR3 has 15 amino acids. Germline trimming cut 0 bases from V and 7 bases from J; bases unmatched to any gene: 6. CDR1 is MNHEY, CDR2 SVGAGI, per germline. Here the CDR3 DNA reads TGTGCCAGCAGTTACTCGGGACAGGGCGTTCCTGGCTACACCTTC. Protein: CASSYSGQGVPGYTF.

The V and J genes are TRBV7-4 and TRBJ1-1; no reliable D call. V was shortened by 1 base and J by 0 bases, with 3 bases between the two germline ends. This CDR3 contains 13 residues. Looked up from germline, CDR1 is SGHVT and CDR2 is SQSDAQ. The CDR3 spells CASSLELNTEAFF. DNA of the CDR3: TGTGCCAGCAGCTTAGAGTTGAACACTGAAGCTTTCTTT. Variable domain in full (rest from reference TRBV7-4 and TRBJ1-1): GAGVSQSPRYKVAKRGRDVALRCDSISGHVTLYWYRQTLGQGSEVLTYSQSDAQRDKSGRPSGRFSAERPERSVSTLKIQRTEQGDSAVYLCASSLELNTEAFFGQGTRLTVV.

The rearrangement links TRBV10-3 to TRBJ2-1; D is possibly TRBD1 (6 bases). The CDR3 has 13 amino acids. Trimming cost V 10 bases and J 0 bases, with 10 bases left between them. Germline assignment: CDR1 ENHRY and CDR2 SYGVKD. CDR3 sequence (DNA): TGTGCCACCCAACAGGGCTCCTACAATGAGCAGTTCTTC. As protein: CATQQGSYNEQFF.

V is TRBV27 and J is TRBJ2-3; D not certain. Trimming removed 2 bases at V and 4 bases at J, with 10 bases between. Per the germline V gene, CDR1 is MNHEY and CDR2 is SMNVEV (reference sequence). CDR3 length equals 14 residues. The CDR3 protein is CASSLAPSPDTQYF. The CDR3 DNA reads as TGTGCCAGCAGTTTAGCCCCCTCCCCAGATACGCAGTATTTT.

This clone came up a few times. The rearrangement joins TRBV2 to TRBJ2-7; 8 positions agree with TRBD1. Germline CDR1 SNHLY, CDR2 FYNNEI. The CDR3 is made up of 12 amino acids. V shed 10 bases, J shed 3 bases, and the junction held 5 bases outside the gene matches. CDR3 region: CAMGQAIYEQYF. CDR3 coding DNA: TGTGCCATGGGACAGGCAATCTACGAGCAGTACTTC.

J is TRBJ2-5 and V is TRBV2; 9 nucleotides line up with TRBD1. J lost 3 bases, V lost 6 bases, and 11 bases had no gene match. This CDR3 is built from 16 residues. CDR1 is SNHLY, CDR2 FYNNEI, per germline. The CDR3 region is CASRPWVTGGEETQYF. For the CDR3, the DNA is TGTGCCAGCAGACCGTGGGTAACAGGGGGCGAAGAGACCCAGTACTTC.

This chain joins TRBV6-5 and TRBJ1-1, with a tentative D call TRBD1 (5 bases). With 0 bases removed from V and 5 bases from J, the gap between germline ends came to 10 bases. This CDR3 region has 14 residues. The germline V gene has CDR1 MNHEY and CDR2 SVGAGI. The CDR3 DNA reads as TGTGCCAGCAGTTACTCGAGGGAGGGGACTGAAGCTTTCTTT. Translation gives CASSYSREGTEAFF.

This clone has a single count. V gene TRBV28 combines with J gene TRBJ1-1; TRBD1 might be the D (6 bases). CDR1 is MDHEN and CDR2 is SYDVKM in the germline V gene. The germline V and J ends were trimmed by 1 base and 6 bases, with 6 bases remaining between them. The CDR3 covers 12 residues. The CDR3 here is CASSLSGAEAFF. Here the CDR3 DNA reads TGTGCCAGCAGTTTATCAGGGGCTGAAGCTTTCTTT.

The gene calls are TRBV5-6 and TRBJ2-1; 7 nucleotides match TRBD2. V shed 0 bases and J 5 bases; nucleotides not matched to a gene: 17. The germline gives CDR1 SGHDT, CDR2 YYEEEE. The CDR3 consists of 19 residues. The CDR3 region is CASSLVGVVGAGDDNEQFF. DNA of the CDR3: TGTGCCAGCAGCTTGGTAGGGGTCGTTGGGGCGGGGGACGACAATGAGCAGTTCTTC. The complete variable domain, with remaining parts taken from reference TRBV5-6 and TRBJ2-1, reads DAGVTQSPTHLIKTRGQQVTLRCSPKSGHDTVSWYQQALGQGPQFIFQYYEEEERQRGNFPDRFSGHQFPNYSSELNVNALLLGDSALYLCASSLVGVVGAGDDNEQFFGPGTRLTVL.

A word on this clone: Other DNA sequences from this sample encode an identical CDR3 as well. The CDR3, as DNA: TGTGCCAGCAGCTTAGCGGCCGGCTACGAGCAGTACTTC. This encodes CASSLAAGYEQYF. The V gene is TRBV7-6, the J gene TRBJ2-7; no definite D call. Deletions cut 0 bases from V and 3 bases from J, with 6 bases between. CDR1 and CDR2 from the germline V gene are SGHVS and FNYEAQ. The CDR3 sequence is 13 residues long. The full variable domain, completed using reference TRBV7-6 and TRBJ2-7, is GAGVSQSPRYKVTKRGQDVALRCDPISGHVSLYWYRQALGQGPEFLTYFNYEAQQDKSGLPNDRFSAERPEGSISTLTIQRTEQRDSAMYRCASSLAAGYEQYFGPGTRLTVT.

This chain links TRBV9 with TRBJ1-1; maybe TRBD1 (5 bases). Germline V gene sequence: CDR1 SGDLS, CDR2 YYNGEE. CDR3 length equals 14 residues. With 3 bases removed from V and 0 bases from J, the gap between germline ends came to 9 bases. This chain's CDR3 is CASSGTGVNTEAFF. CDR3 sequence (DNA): TGTGCCAGCAGCGGAACAGGTGTGAACACTGAAGCTTTCTTT.

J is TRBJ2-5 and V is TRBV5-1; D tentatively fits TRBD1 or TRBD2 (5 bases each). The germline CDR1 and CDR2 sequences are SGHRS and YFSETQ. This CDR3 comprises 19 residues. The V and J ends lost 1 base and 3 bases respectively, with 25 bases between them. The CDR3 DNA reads TGCGCCAGCAGCTTGTTGAATGTGAGGGGTGGGACGAGAAAAGAGACCCAGTACTTC. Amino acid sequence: CASSLLNVRGGTRKETQYF.

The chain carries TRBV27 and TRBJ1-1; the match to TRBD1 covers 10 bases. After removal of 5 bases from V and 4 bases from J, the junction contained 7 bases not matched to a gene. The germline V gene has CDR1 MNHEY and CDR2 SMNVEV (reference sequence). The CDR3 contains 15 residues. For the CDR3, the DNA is TGTGCCAGCAGTCCCGGGACAGGGGTGATCACTGAAGCTTTCTTT. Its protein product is CASSPGTGVITEAFF.

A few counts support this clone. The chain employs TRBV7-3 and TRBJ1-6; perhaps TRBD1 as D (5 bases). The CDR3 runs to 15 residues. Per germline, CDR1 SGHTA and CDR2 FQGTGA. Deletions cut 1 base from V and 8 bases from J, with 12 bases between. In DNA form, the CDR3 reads TGTGCCAGCAGCTTAAGTCTGGGGCGGGATTCACCCCTCCACTTT. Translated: CASSLSLGRDSPLHF.

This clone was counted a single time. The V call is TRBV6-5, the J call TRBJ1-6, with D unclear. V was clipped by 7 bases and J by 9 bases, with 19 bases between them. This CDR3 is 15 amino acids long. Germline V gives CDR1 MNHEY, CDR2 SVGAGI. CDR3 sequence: CASMEGAPRSSPLHF. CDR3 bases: TGTGCCAGCATGGAAGGCGCTCCCAGGAGTTCACCCCTCCACTTT.

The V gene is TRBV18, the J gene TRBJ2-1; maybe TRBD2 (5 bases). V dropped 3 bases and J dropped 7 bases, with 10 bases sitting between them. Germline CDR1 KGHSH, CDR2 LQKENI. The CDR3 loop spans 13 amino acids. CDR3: CASSPPGGNEQFF. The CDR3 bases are TGTGCCAGCTCACCCCCGGGCGGGAATGAGCAGTTCTTC.

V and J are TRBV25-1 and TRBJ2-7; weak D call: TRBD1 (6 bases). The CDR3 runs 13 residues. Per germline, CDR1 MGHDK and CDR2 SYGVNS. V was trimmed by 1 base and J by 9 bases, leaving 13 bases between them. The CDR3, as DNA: TGTGCCAGCAGTGAATCAACAGGGAGCCTGCAGTACTTC. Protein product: CASSESTGSLQYF.

Written as DNA, the CDR3 is TGTGCCAGCCGATACGGCGGGACAGCGGTTGGGGGAACTGAAGCTTTCTTT. Its translation is CASRYGGTAVGGTEAFF. The V gene is TRBV2, the J gene TRBJ1-1, with 7 bases fitting TRBD1. The CDR3 loop spans 17 amino acids. J was trimmed by 5 bases and V by 8 bases; bases with no gene match: 20. CDR1 is SNHLY and CDR2 is FYNNEI in the germline V gene.